The clone carrying this T cell receptor (beta chain) was recorded many times. The antigen is not known. Reasons for excluding patients were uncontrolled infection, other autoimmune disease, pregnancy or lactation. Each diagnosis was grounded in clinical symptoms, serum thyroxine and TRAb, thyroid ultrasound, and orbital computed tomography. The data belong to a study of T cells in Graves' hyperthyroidism and ophthalmopathy. About the research overall: Peripheral blood was taken when the disease was first diagnosed, before any treatment began. General study findings and limits: With a median lead of roughly 6.8 months before onset, the model predicted ophthalmopathy.

Amplification of TCR beta CDR3 regions used RNA as the template. TCR CDR3 underwent first-round RT-PCR with the HTBI primer set. TCRdb processed the multiplex PCR reads anew with MiXCR; each CDR3 protein has one entry. The profile shows about 500,000 distinct CDR3 sequences, around 14% of them singletons. Germline CDR1 is ENHRY and CDR2 is SYGVKD. J lost 5 bases, V lost 2 bases, and 19 bases had no gene match. This CDR3 has 19 amino acids. Sequenced sample: blood. This TCR derives from a woman in her late teens or twenties with Graves' hyperthyroidism. The chain has TRBV10-3 and TRBJ2-3; 7 nucleotides align to TRBD2. In DNA form, the CDR3 reads TGTGCCATCAGTGAGAGGCACCGGGACTATGGCCCCAAGAAAGATACGCAGTATTTT. Encoded protein: CAISERHRDYGPKKDTQYF.